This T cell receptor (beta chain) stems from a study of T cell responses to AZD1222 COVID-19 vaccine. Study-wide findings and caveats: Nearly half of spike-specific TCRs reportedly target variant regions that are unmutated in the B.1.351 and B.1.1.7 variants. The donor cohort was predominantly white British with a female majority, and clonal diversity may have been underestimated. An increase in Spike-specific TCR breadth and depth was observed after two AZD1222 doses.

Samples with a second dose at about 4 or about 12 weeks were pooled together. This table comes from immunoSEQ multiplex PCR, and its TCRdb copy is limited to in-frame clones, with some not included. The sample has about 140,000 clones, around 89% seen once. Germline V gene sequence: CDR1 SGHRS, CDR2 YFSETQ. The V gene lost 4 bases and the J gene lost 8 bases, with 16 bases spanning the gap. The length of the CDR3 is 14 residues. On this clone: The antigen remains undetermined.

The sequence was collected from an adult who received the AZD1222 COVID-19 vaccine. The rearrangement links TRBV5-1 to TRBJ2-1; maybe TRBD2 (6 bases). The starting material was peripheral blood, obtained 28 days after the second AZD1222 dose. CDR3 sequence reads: CASSGDAGLDEQFF. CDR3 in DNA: TGCGCCAGCAGCGGGGACGCGGGGTTGGATGAGCAGTTCTTC.